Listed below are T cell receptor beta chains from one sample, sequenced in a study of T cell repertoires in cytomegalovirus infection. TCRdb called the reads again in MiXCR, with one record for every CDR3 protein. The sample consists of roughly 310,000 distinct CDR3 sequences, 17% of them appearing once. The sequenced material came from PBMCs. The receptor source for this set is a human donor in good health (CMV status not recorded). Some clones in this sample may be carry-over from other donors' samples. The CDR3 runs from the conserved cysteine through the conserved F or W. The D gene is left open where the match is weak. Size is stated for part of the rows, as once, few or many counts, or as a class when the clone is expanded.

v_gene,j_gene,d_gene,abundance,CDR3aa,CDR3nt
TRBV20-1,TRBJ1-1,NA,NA,CSTKEHPNTEAFF,TGCAGTACTAAGGAACACCCAAACACTGAAGCTTTCTTT
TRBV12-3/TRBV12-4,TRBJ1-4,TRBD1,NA,CASTPSTGHNEKLFF,TGTGCCAGCACCCCATCGACAGGGCACAATGAAAAACTGTTTTTT
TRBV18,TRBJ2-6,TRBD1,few,CASSADRASGANVLTF,TGTGCCAGCTCAGCCGACAGGGCCTCTGGGGCCAACGTCCTGACTTTC
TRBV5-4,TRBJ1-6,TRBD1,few,CASSLAPDRVGNSPLHF,TGTGCCAGCAGCTTGGCACCTGACAGGGTAGGAAATTCACCCCTCCACTTT
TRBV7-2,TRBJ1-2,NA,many,CASSQDRNYGYTF,TGTGCCAGCAGCCAAGACAGGAACTATGGCTACACCTTC
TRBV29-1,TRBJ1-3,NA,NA,CSVEEALSGNTIYF,TGCAGCGTTGAGGAGGCTCTCTCTGGAAACACCATATATTTT
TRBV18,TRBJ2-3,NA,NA,CASSPAGWDTDTQYF,TGTGCCAGCTCACCAGCAGGATGGGACACAGATACGCAGTATTTT
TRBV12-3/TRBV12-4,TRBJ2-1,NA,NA,CASSFGTIVGRNEQFF,TGTGCCAGCAGTTTCGGGACAATTGTGGGTAGGAATGAGCAGTTCTTC
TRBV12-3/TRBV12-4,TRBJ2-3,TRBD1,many,CASLTDRGPDTQYF,TGTGCCAGTCTGACGGACAGGGGGCCAGATACGCAGTATTTT
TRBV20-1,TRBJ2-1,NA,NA,CSGSSGHNEQFF,TGCAGTGGGAGTAGCGGCCACAATGAGCAGTTCTTC
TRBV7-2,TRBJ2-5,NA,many,CASSFRRTQETQYF,TGTGCCAGCAGCTTCCGACGTACCCAAGAGACCCAGTACTTC
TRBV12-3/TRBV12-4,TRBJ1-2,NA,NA,CASSFQGRYGYTF,TGTGCCAGCAGTTTTCAGGGACGCTATGGCTACACCTTC
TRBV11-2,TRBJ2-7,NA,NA,CASSLGIPSSYEQYF,TGTGCCAGCAGCTTAGGGATCCCGAGCTCCTACGAGCAGTACTTC
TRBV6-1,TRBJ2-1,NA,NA,CASSLGASPYNEQFF,TGTGCCAGCAGTTTGGGAGCCAGCCCCTACAATGAGCAGTTCTTC
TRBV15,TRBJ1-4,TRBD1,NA,CATSEQDRGNEKLFF,TGTGCCACCAGCGAACAAGACAGGGGAAATGAAAAACTGTTTTTT
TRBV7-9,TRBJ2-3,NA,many,CASSLERFSTDTQYF,TGTGCCAGCAGCTTAGAGCGCTTCAGCACAGATACGCAGTATTTT
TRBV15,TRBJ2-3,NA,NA,CATSRGQGGTDTQYF,TGTGCCACCAGCAGGGGACAAGGGGGCACAGATACGCAGTATTTT
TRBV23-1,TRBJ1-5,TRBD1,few,CASSQDGTGIIRGNQPQHF,TGCGCCAGCAGTCAAGACGGGACAGGAATAATTCGAGGCAATCAGCCCCAGCATTTT
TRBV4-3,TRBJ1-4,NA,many,CASSQDSPIVGTTNEKLFF,TGCGCCAGCAGCCAAGATAGCCCGATAGTAGGGACAACTAATGAAAAACTGTTTTTT
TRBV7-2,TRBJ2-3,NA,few,CASSLTSYSTDTQYF,TGTGCCAGCAGTCTGACTAGTTATAGCACAGATACGCAGTATTTT
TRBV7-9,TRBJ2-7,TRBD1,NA,CASSLFSGTDYEQYF,TGTGCCAGCAGCCTATTTTCCGGGACAGACTACGAGCAGTACTTC
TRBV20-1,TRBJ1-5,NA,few,CSASPGRISNQPQHF,TGCAGTGCTAGCCCGGGACGGATTAGCAATCAGCCCCAGCATTTT
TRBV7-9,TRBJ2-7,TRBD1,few,CASGPQGSSYEQYF,TGTGCCAGCGGACCACAGGGGAGCTCCTACGAGCAGTACTTC
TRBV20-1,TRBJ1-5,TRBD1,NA,CSARRQGGGGNQPQHF,TGCAGTGCTAGGAGACAGGGGGGCGGGGGCAATCAGCCCCAGCATTTT
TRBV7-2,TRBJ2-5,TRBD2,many,CASSPRLAGLGETQYF,TGTGCCAGCAGCCCCCGACTAGCGGGGTTGGGAGAGACCCAGTACTTC
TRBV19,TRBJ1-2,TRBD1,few,CATRDRANYGYTF,TGTGCCACCCGGGACAGAGCTAACTATGGCTACACCTTC